Shown below are 16 T cell receptor beta chains from a single sample sequenced in a study of shared clonotypes between healthy human individuals. Some clones are missing from TCRdb's copy, which holds only in-frame ones; the method was immunoSEQ multiplex PCR. This repertoire shows about 1 million clones, about 74% found once; its top ten account for approximately 1.5%. Sequencing was carried out using memory CD4+ T cells sorted from blood. Subset meaning: CD45RA-negative fraction. The receptors were sampled from a man between 18 and 35 years old in good health.

V gene TRBV25-1 combines with J gene TRBJ2-7; D is possibly TRBD1 (6 bases). The V end lost 6 bases, the J end lost 1 base, and 25 bases lay between the germline ends. The germline V gene has CDR1 MGHDK and CDR2 SYGVNS. This CDR3 is built from 18 residues. The CDR3 coding sequence is TGTGCCAGCAGCAGTGAATCCCAGGGGTTAGCGCGGTCCTACGAGCAGTACTTC. Translation: CASSSESQGLARSYEQYF.

The chain couples TRBV9 to TRBJ2-1; 8 bases are a match to TRBD1. The CDR3 totals 16 residues. The germline V gene encodes CDR1 SGDLS and CDR2 YYNGEE. V was clipped by 9 bases and J by 1 base; unmatched bases: 12. CDR3 nucleotide sequence: TGTGCCACCACTGACAGACAGGGGCAATCCTACAATGAGCAGTTCTTC. Its protein product is CATTDRQGQSYNEQFF.

The chain has TRBV11-2 and TRBJ1-2, with 8 bases matching TRBD1. V gave up 4 bases and J gave up 4 bases; unmatched junction bases: 11. The germline V gene has CDR1 SGHAT and CDR2 FQNNGV. The CDR3 totals 16 residues. This chain's CDR3 is CASSSGTGQGIYGYTF. The CDR3 DNA sequence: TGTGCCAGCAGCTCTGGGACAGGCCAGGGTATCTATGGCTACACCTTC. Supplemented by reference TRBV11-2 and TRBJ1-2, the full variable domain reads EAGVAQSPRYKIIEKRQSVAFWCNPISGHATLYWYQQILGQGPKLLIQFQNNGVVDDSQLPKDRFSAERLKGVDSTLKIQPAKLEDSAVYLCASSSGTGQGIYGYTFGSGTRLTVV.

The rearrangement joins TRBV6-1 to TRBJ1-5; D uncertain. The CDR3 length is 13 residues. CDR1 and CDR2 (germline): MNHNS, SASEGT. V was clipped by 3 bases and J by 3 bases, with 6 bases between them. The CDR3 is CASSDSHNQPQHF. In DNA, the CDR3 is TGTGCCAGCAGTGACAGTCACAATCAGCCCCAGCATTTT.

Only a few counts were recorded for this clone. The gene calls are TRBV29-1 and TRBJ1-1; D is undetermined. Trimming stripped 4 bases from V and 4 bases from J, with 10 bases between. This CDR3 comprises 12 residues. Germline loops: CDR1 SQVTM, CDR2 ANQGSEA. The CDR3 DNA reads TGCAGCGTTGTGGGCGAGGCCACTGAAGCTTTCTTT. Amino acid sequence: CSVVGEATEAFF.

Notes on this clone: At the DNA level, this CDR3 is encoded by other sequences in the same sample as well. As DNA, the CDR3 is TGTGCCAGCTCTGTACAAGAGACCCAGTACTTC. This translates into CASSVQETQYF. The gene calls are TRBV2 and TRBJ2-5; D gene uncertain. CDR1 SNHLY and CDR2 FYNNEI come from the germline V gene. CDR3 length: 11 amino acids. V gave up 8 bases and J gave up 2 bases, with 6 bases separating them.

The rearrangement links TRBV10-1 to TRBJ2-4; D is possibly TRBD1 or TRBD2 (6 bases each). The CDR3 has 13 residues. V was trimmed by 0 bases and J by 9 bases, leaving 9 bases between them. CDR1 is WNHNN and CDR2 is SYGVQD in the germline V gene (reference sequence). As DNA, the CDR3 is TGCGCCAGCAGTGAGTCGGGGGGCTTCATTCAGTACTTC. Its protein product is CASSESGGFIQYF.

A few counts support this clone. This chain connects TRBV6-1 to TRBJ1-2; D is unresolved. V was trimmed by 0 bases and J by 2 bases, leaving 7 bases between them. Germline-derived CDR1 and CDR2 are MNHNS and SASEGT. The CDR3 is 14 residues long. CDR3 DNA: TGTGCCAGCAGTGAAGCACAGACAAACTATGGCTACACCTTC. Translated, it gives CASSEAQTNYGYTF.

The V call is TRBV7-3, the J call TRBJ2-3; 7 nucleotides line up with TRBD2. The CDR3 extends over 13 amino acids. The V segment lost 4 bases and the J segment 4 bases; nucleotides outside the gene matches: 2. CDR1 and CDR2 (germline): SGHTA, FQGTGA. CDR3 sequence: CASSWTRPDTQYF. CDR3 DNA sequence: TGTGCCAGCAGCTGGACTAGACCAGATACGCAGTATTTT.

This sequence joins TRBV5-6 and TRBJ1-5; 8 bases map to TRBD1. V shed 4 bases and J 3 bases; nucleotides not matched to a gene: 3. The CDR3 runs 14 residues. Germline V gene lookup returns CDR1 SGHDT and CDR2 YYEEEE. The CDR3 DNA reads as TGTGCCAGCAGCCGGGACAGGTACAATCAGCCCCAGCATTTT. As protein: CASSRDRYNQPQHF. Full variable domain (remainder filled in from reference TRBV5-6 and TRBJ1-5): DAGVTQSPTHLIKTRGQQVTLRCSPKSGHDTVSWYQQALGQGPQFIFQYYEEEERQRGNFPDRFSGHQFPNYSSELNVNALLLGDSALYLCASSRDRYNQPQHFGDGTRLSIL.

The V and J genes are TRBV7-9 and TRBJ1-5; D is unclear. This CDR3 is built from 13 residues. Trimming removed 8 bases from V and 2 bases from J, with 10 bases in between. Germline CDR1 SEHNR, CDR2 FQNEAQ (reference sequence). DNA of the CDR3: TGTGCCAGCGGCGGGCAAGGCAATCAGCCCCAGCATTTT. This encodes CASGGQGNQPQHF.

The rearrangement links TRBV29-1 to TRBJ1-1, with TRBD1 matching over 7 bases. The J segment lost 1 base and the V segment lost 5 bases, leaving 7 bases of the junction unmatched. The length of the CDR3 is 14 residues. Germline CDR1 SQVTM, CDR2 ANQGSEA. The CDR3 nucleotides read TGCAGCGTTACACAGGGGATAGGGAACACTGAAGCTTTCTTT. It is translated as CSVTQGIGNTEAFF.

This clone was detected ten times or more. The same CDR3 can be traced to other DNA sequences in this sample. This chain connects TRBV11-2 to TRBJ2-7, with no clear D. The germline V gene has CDR1 SGHAT and CDR2 FQNNGV. This CDR3 contains 12 residues. Trimming left V 5 bases short and J 4 bases short, with 9 bases between. CDR3 residues: CASSILRYEQYF. The DNA for the CDR3 is TGTGCCAGCAGCATCCTTCGGTACGAGCAGTACTTC. Drawing the rest from reference TRBV11-2 and TRBJ2-7, the complete variable domain is EAGVAQSPRYKIIEKRQSVAFWCNPISGHATLYWYQQILGQGPKLLIQFQNNGVVDDSQLPKDRFSAERLKGVDSTLKIQPAKLEDSAVYLCASSILRYEQYFGPGTRLTVT.

Points on this clone: Other DNA variants within this sample encode the same CDR3. The CDR3 DNA reads TGTGCCAGCAGTTTGAGCAACTATGGCTACACCTTC. Its protein product is CASSLSNYGYTF. V usage is TRBV28 and J usage is TRBJ1-2; D is unresolved. Between the trimmed V and J ends, which lost 3 bases and 2 bases, there was a span of 4 bases. This CDR3 region has 12 residues. Per the germline V gene, CDR1 is MDHEN and CDR2 is SYDVKM.

V and J are TRBV6-1 and TRBJ2-6; 7 bases fit TRBD1. V gave up 6 bases and J gave up 3 bases; unmatched junction bases: 20. CDR1 and CDR2 from the germline V gene are MNHNS and SASEGT. This CDR3 has 20 amino acids. The CDR3 reads CASREHAGTVLGLGANVLTF. For the CDR3, the DNA is TGTGCCAGCAGGGAACACGCAGGGACAGTACTAGGCCTTGGGGCCAACGTCCTGACTTTC.

V is TRBV5-1 and J is TRBJ2-2; 7 bases are shared with TRBD1. The CDR3 covers 14 residues. Per germline, CDR1 SGHRS and CDR2 YFSETQ. With V trimmed by 3 bases and J by 3 bases, 2 bases remained unmatched. The CDR3 protein is CASSSGQYTGELFF. The CDR3 DNA is TGCGCCAGCAGCTCGGGACAGTACACCGGGGAGCTGTTTTTT.